A selection of T cell receptor beta chains follows, all from one sample in a study of shared clonotypes between healthy human individuals. Sequencing was performed with immunoSEQ multiplex PCR; in TCRdb, only in-frame clones are kept and a portion is missing. The sample has 490,000 or so clones; approximately 80% are singletons. The sequenced sample consisted of PBMCs. The receptors originated from a woman aged 40 to 49 in good health. Some clones in this sample may be carry-over from other donors' samples. CDR3s include the opening cysteine and the closing phenylalanine or tryptophan. A D gene is named only where the DNA matches it firmly. The size of a clone is reported for some rows only, either as once, few or many, or as a class for expanded clones.

.,TRBJ2-5,TRBV2,.,17,TGTGCCAGCAGTCTAGCCTCGTACGGGAGCGGTGGAGAGACCCAGTACTTC,CASSLASYGSGGETQYF
.,TRBJ1-1,TRBV4-2,.,17,TGTGCCAGCAGCCAAGTAAAAGGGGTCCGACTGAACACTGAAGCTTTCTTT,CASSQVKGVRLNTEAFF
.,TRBJ2-1,TRBV28,TRBD2,16,TGTGCCAGCAATCCACTAGCGGGAGGGATGTGGAATGAGCAGTTCTTC,CASNPLAGGMWNEQFF
.,TRBJ2-7,TRBV7-9,.,14,TGTGCCAGCAGCCAGCCGGAGACCTCCTACGAGCAGTACTTC,CASSQPETSYEQYF
.,TRBJ1-1,TRBV7-7,TRBD1,16,TGTGCTAGCAGCTTAGATCGACAGGGAATGAACACTGAAGCTTTCTTT,CASSLDRQGMNTEAFF
.,TRBJ2-7,TRBV5-6,.,15,TGTGCCAGCAGCCAACCGAGTCGCGGCTCCTACGAGCAGTACTTC,CASSQPSRGSYEQYF
few,TRBJ2-5,TRBV5-6,.,13,TGTGCCAGCAGCTTACCAGTAGAAGAGACCCAGTACTTC,CASSLPVEETQYF
once,TRBJ1-5,TRBV18,.,14,TGTGCCAGCTCACCCCAGGGTAGGGGACAGCCCCAGCATTTT,CASSPQGRGQPQHF
.,TRBJ2-1,TRBV4-2,.,16,TGTGCCAGCAGCCAAGGGTACAGCGGAGTCTACAATGAGCAGTTCTTC,CASSQGYSGVYNEQFF
few,TRBJ2-1,TRBV10-3,.,15,TGTGCCATCAGTGACCCCCGGGCCGCATACAATGAGCAGTTCTTC,CAISDPRAAYNEQFF
.,TRBJ1-5,TRBV5-6,TRBD1,15,TGTGCCAGCAGCTTGGGGCAGGGGGCTTGGCAGCCCCAGCATTTT,CASSLGQGAWQPQHF
.,TRBJ2-1,TRBV5-4,.,15,TGTGCCAGCAGCTTATACTCGCTGGGGAACAATGAGCAGTTCTTC,CASSLYSLGNNEQFF
.,TRBJ2-1,TRBV18,TRBD2,14,TGTGCCAGCTCTTCGGGACTACATTACAATGAGCAGTTCTTC,CASSSGLHYNEQFF
.,TRBJ1-1,TRBV5-6,.,13,TGTGCCAGCAGCTTTGACAGAGATACTGAAGCTTTCTTT,CASSFDRDTEAFF
.,TRBJ1-1,TRBV6-5,.,16,TGTGCCAGCAGTTCCGGGACATTTGAGAGTGCCACTGAAGCTTTCTTT,CASSSGTFESATEAFF
.,TRBJ2-2,TRBV19,.,15,TGTGCCAGTTCTTTCCCGGTTGGGGAGTTCGGGGAGCTGTTTTTT,CASSFPVGEFGELFF
few,TRBJ2-5,TRBV5-1,TRBD1,14,TGCGCCAGCAGCACTACAGGGGCCCAAGAGACCCAGTACTTC,CASSTTGAQETQYF
.,TRBJ1-2,TRBV28,TRBD1,14,TGTGCCAGCAGACCGACAGGGGACGTCTATGGCTACACCTTC,CASRPTGDVYGYTF
.,TRBJ2-1,TRBV9,TRBD1,16,TGTGCCAGCAGCGTATCGGGACAGGCTATTTACAATGAGCAGTTCTTC,CASSVSGQAIYNEQFF
.,TRBJ2-1,TRBV28,TRBD1,13,TGTGCCAGCAGAGGGACAGGGAACAATGAGCAGTTCTTC,CASRGTGNNEQFF
.,TRBJ2-4,TRBV5-1,.,13,TGCGCCAGCAGCTTGTTGGCCCGGGACACTCAGTACTTC,CASSLLARDTQYF
few,TRBJ2-7,TRBV10-3,TRBD2,13,TGTGCCATCAGGGGGGTACTAGCGCGCGAGCAGTACTTC,CAIRGVLAREQYF
few,TRBJ2-3,TRBV7-6,TRBD2,16,TGTGCCAGCAGTAGACTAGCGGGAGGTCTCACAGATACGCAGTATTTT,CASSRLAGGLTDTQYF
few,TRBJ2-7,TRBV11-1,.,13,TGTGCCAGCAGCTTGTTAGGGGGCTACGAGCAGTACTTC,CASSLLGGYEQYF
.,TRBJ2-1,TRBV29-1,TRBD2,13,TGCAGCGTTGGGGGTAGCGGGAGCAGGGAGCAGTTCTTC,CSVGGSGSREQFF
.,TRBJ2-7,TRBV7-2,.,14,TGTGCCAGCAGCTTAGGTTGGCAATCCTACGAGCAGTACTTC,CASSLGWQSYEQYF
.,TRBJ1-5,TRBV19,.,16,TGTGCCAGTAGTCTCTACAGGGCGGAGGGTGATCAGCCCCAGCATTTT,CASSLYRAEGDQPQHF
few,TRBJ1-2,TRBV11-1,.,15,TGTGCCAGCAGCCCATCCCTGCAAGCCAGGTATGGCTACACCTTC,CASSPSLQARYGYTF
.,TRBJ2-5,TRBV6-1,TRBD2,16,TGTGCCAGCAGTGAAGGACTAGCGGGGGGCCAAGAGACCCAGTACTTC,CASSEGLAGGQETQYF
.,TRBJ2-7,TRBV19,.,14,TGTGCCAGTAGTCACCGGACAGAGACCTACGAGCAGTACTTC,CASSHRTETYEQYF
.,TRBJ1-5,TRBV6-6,.,14,TGTGCCAGCTTGGGTATTGGGCCGGCGGGGCCCCAGCATTTT,CASLGIGPAGPQHF
once,TRBJ2-3,TRBV2,.,13,TGTGCCAGCAGTGAAGCGGTCCGAGTTACGCAGTATTTT,CASSEAVRVTQYF
.,TRBJ2-5,TRBV27,.,15,TGTGCCAGCAGTTTAAACTTGGGTAACCAAGAGACCCAGTACTTC,CASSLNLGNQETQYF
.,TRBJ2-2,TRBV28,.,15,TGTGCCAGCAGTTTGGCTTGGGCCTATACCGGGGAGCTGTTTTTT,CASSLAWAYTGELFF
.,TRBJ1-2,TRBV28,.,13,TGTGCCAGCAGTTCGGTCAGTCTCTATGGCTACACCTTC,CASSSVSLYGYTF
few,TRBJ2-7,TRBV11-1,TRBD1,14,TGTGCCAGCAGCCGCGGACAGGAGTCCTACGAGCAGTACTTC,CASSRGQESYEQYF
.,TRBJ2-3,TRBV14,.,18,TGTGCCAGCAGCCAAGTAGCCGGGCTAGCGCTAATCACAGATACGCAGTATTTT,CASSQVAGLALITDTQYF
.,TRBJ1-1,TRBV25-1,TRBD1,16,TGTGCCAGCAGTGAGGGACAGCTGCTAATGAACACTGAAGCTTTCTTT,CASSEGQLLMNTEAFF
.,TRBJ2-5,TRBV7-8,TRBD2,15,TGTGCCAGCAGCAGGGGACTAGCGGGAGCAGAGACCCAGTACTTC,CASSRGLAGAETQYF
.,TRBJ1-5,TRBV6-1,.,15,TGTGCCAGCAGTGAAGAACCTCTGGGCGGTCAGCCCCAGCATTTT,CASSEEPLGGQPQHF
once,TRBJ2-5,TRBV10-2,.,13,TGCGCCAGCAGTGAGTCAAGGGGAGAGACCCAGTACTTC,CASSESRGETQYF
.,TRBJ1-1,TRBV4-1,.,15,TGTGCCAGCAGCCAAGTCGGTGGATCGAACACTGAAGCTTTCTTT,CASSQVGGSNTEAFF
few,TRBJ1-2,TRBV7-9,.,13,TGTGCCAGCAGCTTCGGTGAAGGATATGGCTACACCTTC,CASSFGEGYGYTF
.,TRBJ2-1,TRBV10-3,.,16,.,CAISDFRGSSYNEQFF
.,TRBJ1-2,TRBV29-1,.,13,TGCAGCGTTGGGGGGCCTTCCCCCAATGGCTACACCTTC,CSVGGPSPNGYTF
.,TRBJ2-7,TRBV28,.,14,TGTGCCAGCACCCAATCGGGGGCCCCATACGAGCAGTACTTC,CASTQSGAPYEQYF
.,TRBJ2-5,TRBV7-3,TRBD1,13,TGTGCCAGCAGCTTTGACAGGGAAGAGACCCAGTACTTC,CASSFDREETQYF
.,TRBJ2-1,TRBV7-9,.,13,TGTGCCAGCAGCTTAGATGGGAACAATGAGCAGTTCTTC,CASSLDGNNEQFF
.,TRBJ1-5,TRBV9,TRBD1,15,TGTGCCAGCAGCGTAGGGGGGACAGGCCATCAGCCCCAGCATTTT,CASSVGGTGHQPQHF
.,TRBJ1-5,TRBV5-8,.,15,TGTGCCAGCAGCTTATTGCGTAATAGCAATCAGCCCCAGCATTTT,CASSLLRNSNQPQHF
.,TRBJ2-4,TRBV5-1,.,13,TGCGCCAGCAGTCCTGACCTCGAAAACATTCAGTACTTC,CASSPDLENIQYF
few,TRBJ1-1,TRBV7-9,.,14,TGTGCCAGCAGCTCCAGGACTGGAGGCACTGAAGCTTTCTTT,CASSSRTGGTEAFF
.,TRBJ1-1,TRBV5-4,.,14,TGTGCCAGCAGCAGAACAGGGAGCGGCACTGAAGCTTTCTTT,CASSRTGSGTEAFF
.,TRBJ2-1,TRBV9,TRBD2,15,TGTGCCAGCAGCGTAGGTCTAGCGGGAGCCAATGAGCAGTTCTTC,CASSVGLAGANEQFF
.,TRBJ2-2,TRBV7-6,TRBD1,18,TGTGCCAGCAGCTTAAATTTGCCCGGGACAGGGGCCACCGGGGAGCTGTTTTTT,CASSLNLPGTGATGELFF